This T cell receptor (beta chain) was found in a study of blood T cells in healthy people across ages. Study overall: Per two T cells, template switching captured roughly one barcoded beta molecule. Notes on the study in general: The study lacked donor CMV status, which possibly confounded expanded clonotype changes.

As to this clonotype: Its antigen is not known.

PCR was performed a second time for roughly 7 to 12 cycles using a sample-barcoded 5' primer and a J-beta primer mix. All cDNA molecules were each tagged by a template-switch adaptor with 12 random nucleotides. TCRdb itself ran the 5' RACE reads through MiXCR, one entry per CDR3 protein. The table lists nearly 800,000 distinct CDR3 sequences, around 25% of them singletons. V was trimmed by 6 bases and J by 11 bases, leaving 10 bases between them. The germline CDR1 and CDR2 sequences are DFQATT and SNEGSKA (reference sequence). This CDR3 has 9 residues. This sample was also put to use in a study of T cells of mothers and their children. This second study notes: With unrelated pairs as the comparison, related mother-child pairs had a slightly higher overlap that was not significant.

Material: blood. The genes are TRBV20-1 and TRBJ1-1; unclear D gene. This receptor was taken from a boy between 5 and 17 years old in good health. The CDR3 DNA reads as TGCAGTGCCACGGTAACGGCTTTCTTT. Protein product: CSATVTAFF.